The 18 T cell receptor beta chains below were found in one sample sequenced in a study of identical twins. From the 5' RACE reads, TCRdb called clonotypes with MiXCR, one entry per CDR3 protein. The table lists some 1,700,000 distinct CDR3 sequences, around a third of them singletons. The sample consisted of cord blood. The origin of the receptors is a newborn girl in good health.

This clonotype has only one observation. The rearrangement links TRBV2 to TRBJ2-2; TRBD2 aligns across 11 bases. Germline V gene data show CDR1 as SNHLY and CDR2 as FYNNEI. This CDR3 has 16 residues. The ends lost 5 bases at V and 3 bases at J; junction bases unmatched: 5. Here the CDR3 DNA reads TGTGCCAGCAGTCGGCTAGCGGGGGGCGACACCGGGGAGCTGTTTTTT. Its translation is CASSRLAGGDTGELFF. Supplemented by reference TRBV2 and TRBJ2-2, the full variable domain reads EPEVTQTPSHQVTQMGQEVILRCVPISNHLYFYWYRQILGQKVEFLVSFYNNEISEKSEIFDDQFSVERPDGSNFTLKIRSTKLEDSAMYFCASSRLAGGDTGELFFGEGSRLTVL.

The rearrangement uses TRBV4-1 and TRBJ2-3; D may match TRBD1 or TRBD2 (5 bases each). The length of the CDR3 is 16 residues. CDR1 is MGHRA, CDR2 YSYEKL, per germline. Trimming cost V 0 bases and J 0 bases, with 10 bases left between them. This CDR3 reads CASSQEGPTSTDTQYF. As DNA, the CDR3 is TGCGCCAGCAGCCAAGAGGGACCGACTAGCACAGATACGCAGTATTTT.

The chain couples TRBV27 to TRBJ1-5, with a tentative D call TRBD1 (6 bases). CDR1 is MNHEY and CDR2 is SMNVEV in the germline V gene (reference sequence). The CDR3 contains 15 residues. V dropped 4 bases and J dropped 6 bases, with 16 bases sitting between them. The CDR3 loop reads CASSSLQGGGQPQHF. CDR3 bases: TGTGCCAGCAGTTCCCTACAGGGCGGCGGTCAGCCCCAGCATTTT.

The table lists this clonotype with a few counts. V gene TRBV11-2 combines with J gene TRBJ1-2, with D unresolved. V lost 0 bases to trimming and J lost 5 bases, with 10 bases between them. Germline V lookup: CDR1 SGHAT, CDR2 FQNNGV. The CDR3 is 14 amino acids. The CDR3 coding sequence is TGTGCCAGCAGCTTAGACCAGGCGGTTTATGGCTACACCTTC. Protein: CASSLDQAVYGYTF.

V gene TRBV5-1 combines with J gene TRBJ1-1; D not certain. The CDR3 extends over 13 amino acids. Germline CDR1 is SGHRS and CDR2 is YFSETQ. Deletions cut 0 bases from V and 11 bases from J, with 14 bases between. The CDR3 DNA is TGCGCCAGCAGCTTGGCCGTTGGGGAAAATGCTTTCTTT. Amino acid sequence: CASSLAVGENAFF.

This clonotype was detected a few times. The CDR3 DNA reads as TGTGCCAGCAGTTTACAGGCCACCAATCAGCCCCAGCATTTT. This gives the protein CASSLQATNQPQHF. The chain couples TRBV28 to TRBJ1-5; D gene ambiguous. V was pared by 2 bases and J by 3 bases, with 8 bases between. The germline gives CDR1 MDHEN, CDR2 SYDVKM. The CDR3 covers 14 residues. The variable domain in full, completed from reference TRBV28 and TRBJ1-5, reads DVKVTQSSRYLVKRTGEKVFLECVQDMDHENMFWYRQDPGLGLRLIYFSYDVKMKEKGDIPEGYSVSREKKERFSLILESASTNQTSMYLCASSLQATNQPQHFGDGTRLSIL.

This chain connects TRBV27 to TRBJ1-6; D is undetermined. CDR1 and CDR2 (germline): MNHEY, SMNVEV (reference sequence). The CDR3 has 14 amino acids. V was shortened by 7 bases and J by 1 base, with 8 bases between the two germline ends. The CDR3 DNA reads TGTGCCAGCAAGTCGGGGTCCTATAATTCACCCCTCCACTTT. It specifies CASKSGSYNSPLHF.

This chain links TRBV5-1 with TRBJ1-5; D perhaps matches TRBD1 (6 bases). CDR1 and CDR2 (germline): SGHRS, YFSETQ. This CDR3 comprises 16 residues. With 1 base removed from V and 3 bases from J, the gap between germline ends came to 14 bases. As DNA, the CDR3 is TGCGCCAGCAGCTTGACTACAGGGATTGACAATCAGCCCCAGCATTTT. Translation: CASSLTTGIDNQPQHF.

This clonotype was counted only a few times. One end of the junction is discordant with germline, which a read error may explain. This sequence joins TRBV6-5 and TRBJ1-5; D is ambiguous. CDR1 and CDR2 (germline): MNHEY, SVGAGI. This CDR3 is built from 16 residues. CDR3 in DNA: TGTGCCAGCAGTGACTCGGTTGGAGGATACAATCAGCCCCAGCATTTT. It codes for CASSDSVGGYNQPQHF.

The CDR3 reads CSARDRNLAGGTFFAYNEQYF. CDR3 sequence (DNA): TGCAGTGCTAGAGATCGTAATTTGGCGGGGGGGACCTTTTTCGCCTACAATGAGCAGTACTTC. The rearrangement links TRBV20-1 to TRBJ2-1, with 9 bases aligning to TRBD2. The J call is uncertain, as TRBJ2-7 better fits the DNA end. This CDR3 has 21 residues. CDR1 is DFQATT, CDR2 SNEGSKA, per germline (reference sequence).

This chain uses TRBV12-3 or TRBV12-4 with TRBJ1-5; a possible D gene is TRBD1 (6 bases). The CDR3 consists of 14 residues. Deletions cut 4 bases from V and 6 bases from J, with 13 bases between. The CDR3 nucleotides are TGTGCCAGCAGTTGCCGCAGGGGAGGTCAGCCCCAGCATTTT. Translating it yields CASSCRRGGQPQHF.

This clonotype was seen a handful of times. The chain uses TRBV29-1 and TRBJ1-4; D might be TRBD1 (6 bases). Per the germline V gene, CDR1 is SQVTM and CDR2 is ANQGSEA. The length of the CDR3 is 17 residues. Trimming took 4 bases from V and 0 from J, leaving 18 bases between them. The CDR3: CSVGGGEGLPTNEKLFF. The CDR3 DNA follows: TGCAGCGTTGGAGGGGGAGAAGGGTTGCCAACTAATGAAAAACTGTTTTTT.

J is TRBJ2-2 and V is TRBV7-2, with D unresolved. The CDR3 totals 16 residues. V was pared by 2 bases and J by 2 bases, with 12 bases between. CDR1 SGHTA and CDR2 FQGNSA come from the germline V gene. DNA of the CDR3: TGTGCCAGCAGCTTACGGCTAACTTCTAACACCGGGGAGCTGTTTTTT. As protein: CASSLRLTSNTGELFF.

This clonotype was found once. The gene calls are TRBV20-1 and TRBJ2-1; TRBD2 matches at 7 bases. V lost 6 bases to trimming and J lost 2 bases; unmatched junction nucleotides: 7. Germline V gene data show CDR1 as DFQATT and CDR2 as SNEGSKA (reference sequence). CDR3 size: 14 residues. The CDR3 DNA follows: TGCAGTGCCGCCTTTGCGGGGGCCTACAATGAGCAGTTCTTC. Translating it yields CSAAFAGAYNEQFF.

The chain uses TRBV6-5 and TRBJ1-4; D gene uncertain. Germline V gives CDR1 MNHEY, CDR2 SVGAGI. V dropped 0 bases and J dropped 4 bases, with 9 bases sitting between them. This CDR3 has 15 amino acids. In DNA form, the CDR3 reads TGTGCCAGCAGTTACTCGAGAGGGTTTAATGAAAAACTGTTTTTT. Translated: CASSYSRGFNEKLFF.

This clonotype has only a few counts. J is TRBJ2-5 and V is TRBV28; 7 bases match TRBD1. CDR3 length: 15 residues. Germline trimming cut 2 bases from V and 1 base from J; bases unmatched to any gene: 4. Germline CDR1 is MDHEN and CDR2 is SYDVKM. CDR3: CASSLTWTGQETQYF. CDR3 sequence (DNA): TGTGCCAGCAGTTTAACCTGGACAGGCCAAGAGACCCAGTACTTC.

In its sample, this clonotype was seen a few times. V and J are TRBV29-1 and TRBJ2-3; TRBD1 is a possible D gene (6 bases). The germline gives CDR1 SQVTM, CDR2 ANQGSEA. This CDR3 is built from 14 residues. The V and J ends lost 8 bases and 6 bases respectively, with 21 bases between them. DNA for the CDR3: TGCAGCACCATTCCCGCCAGGGGCGGGGATACGCAGTATTTT. It specifies CSTIPARGGDTQYF.

The chain carries TRBV3-1 and TRBJ1-1, with D perhaps TRBD1 (5 bases). Germline-derived CDR1 and CDR2 are LGHDT and YNNKEL (reference sequence). Trimming removed 0 bases at V and 0 bases at J, with 14 bases between. The CDR3 has 17 residues. CDR3 residues: CASSQDRGPRVNTEAFF. CDR3 coding DNA: TGTGCCAGCAGCCAAGATAGGGGACCAAGGGTGAACACTGAAGCTTTCTTT. Full variable domain (outside the CDR3, taken from reference TRBV3-1 and TRBJ1-1): DTAVSQTPKYLVTQMGNDKSIKCEQNLGHDTMYWYKQDSKKFLKIMFSYNNKELIINETVPNRFSPKSPDKAHLNLHINSLELGDSAVYFCASSQDRGPRVNTEAFFGQGTRLTVV.